This T cell receptor beta chain emerged from a study of CD8 T cells in Susac syndrome. The CDR3 runs to 15 residues. Germline V gene sequence: CDR1 SGHRS, CDR2 YFSETQ. Trimming removed 4 bases at V and 2 bases at J, with 16 bases between. It was with random hexamers that 0.5 to 1 ug RNA was reverse transcribed. Via MiXCR, TCRdb re-called the immunoSEQ multiplex PCR reads, giving one row per CDR3 protein. The table records a few hundred thousand distinct CDR3 sequences, 95% of them present only once. The TCR was taken from a human donor with multiple sclerosis. The chain has TRBV5-1 and TRBJ2-7; a weak D match, TRBD1 (5 bases). Sequences were obtained from CD4+ T cells from PBMCs. The CDR3 spells CASSPQVLIAYEQYF. The CDR3 nucleotides are TGCGCCAGCAGCCCACAGGTTTTGATAGCCTACGAGCAGTACTTC.